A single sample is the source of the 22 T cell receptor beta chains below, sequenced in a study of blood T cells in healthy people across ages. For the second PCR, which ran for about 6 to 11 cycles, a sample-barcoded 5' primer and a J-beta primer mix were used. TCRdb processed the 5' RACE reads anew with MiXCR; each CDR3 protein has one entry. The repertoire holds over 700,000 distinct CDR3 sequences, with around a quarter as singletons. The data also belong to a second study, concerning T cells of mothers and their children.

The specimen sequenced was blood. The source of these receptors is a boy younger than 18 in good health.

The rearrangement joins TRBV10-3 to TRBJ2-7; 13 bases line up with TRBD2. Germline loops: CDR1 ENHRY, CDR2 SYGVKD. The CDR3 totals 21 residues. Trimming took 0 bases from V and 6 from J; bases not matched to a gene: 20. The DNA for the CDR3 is TGTGCCATCAGTGAGTCCTCCACTTCCTGGACTAGCGGGAGACCTCCGGGCGAGCAGTACTTC. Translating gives CAISESSTSWTSGRPPGEQYF.

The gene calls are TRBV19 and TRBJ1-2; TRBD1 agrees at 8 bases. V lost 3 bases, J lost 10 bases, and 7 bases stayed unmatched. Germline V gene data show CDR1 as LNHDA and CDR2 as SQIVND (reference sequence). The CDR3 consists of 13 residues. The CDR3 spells CASSIQGAFDYTF. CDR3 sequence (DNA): TGTGCCAGTAGTATCCAGGGGGCTTTTGACTACACCTTC.

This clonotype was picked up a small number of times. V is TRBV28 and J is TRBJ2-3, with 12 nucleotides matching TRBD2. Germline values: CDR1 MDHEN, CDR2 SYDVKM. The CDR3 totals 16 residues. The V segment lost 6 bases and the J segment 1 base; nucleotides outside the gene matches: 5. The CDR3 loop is CASSERTSGGTDTQYF. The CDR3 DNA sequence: TGTGCCAGCAGCGAGAGGACTAGCGGGGGCACAGATACGCAGTATTTT.

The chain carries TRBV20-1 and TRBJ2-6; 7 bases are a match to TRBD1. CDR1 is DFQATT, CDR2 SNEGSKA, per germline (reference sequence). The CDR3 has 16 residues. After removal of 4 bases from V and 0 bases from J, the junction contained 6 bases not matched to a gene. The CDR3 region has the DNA TGCAGTGCTACGGACAGGCCGCCCTCTGGGGCCAACGTCCTGACTTTC. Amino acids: CSATDRPPSGANVLTF.

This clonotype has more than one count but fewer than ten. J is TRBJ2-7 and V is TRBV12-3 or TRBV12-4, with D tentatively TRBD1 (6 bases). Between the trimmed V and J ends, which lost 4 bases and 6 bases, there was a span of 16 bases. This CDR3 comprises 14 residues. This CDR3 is CASSWDPQGPEQYF. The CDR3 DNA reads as TGTGCCAGCAGTTGGGACCCCCAGGGGCCCGAGCAGTACTTC.

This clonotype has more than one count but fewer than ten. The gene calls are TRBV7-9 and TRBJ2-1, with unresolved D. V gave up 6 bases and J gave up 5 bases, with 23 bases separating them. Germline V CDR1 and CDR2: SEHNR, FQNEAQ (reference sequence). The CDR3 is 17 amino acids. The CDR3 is CASSLGLIDTWDNEQFF. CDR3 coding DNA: TGTGCCAGCAGTCTAGGATTGATAGACACCTGGGACAATGAGCAGTTCTTC.

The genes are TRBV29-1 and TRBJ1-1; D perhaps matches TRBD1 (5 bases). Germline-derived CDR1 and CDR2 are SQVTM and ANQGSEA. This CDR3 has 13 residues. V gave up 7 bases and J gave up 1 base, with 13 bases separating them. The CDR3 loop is CSGSRGTNTEAFF. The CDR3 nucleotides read TGCAGCGGTTCGCGGGGGACGAACACTGAAGCTTTCTTT.

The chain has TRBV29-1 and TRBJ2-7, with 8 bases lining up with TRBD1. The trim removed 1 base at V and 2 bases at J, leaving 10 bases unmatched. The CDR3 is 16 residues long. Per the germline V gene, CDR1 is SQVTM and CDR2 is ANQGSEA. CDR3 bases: TGCAGCGTTGAAGTAGAAAGGACAGGGAGACCCTACGAGCAGTACTTC. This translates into CSVEVERTGRPYEQYF.

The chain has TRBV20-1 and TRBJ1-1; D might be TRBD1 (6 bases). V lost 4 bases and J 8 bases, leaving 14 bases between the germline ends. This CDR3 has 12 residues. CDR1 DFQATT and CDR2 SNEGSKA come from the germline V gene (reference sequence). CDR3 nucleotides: TGCAGTGCTAACAAGGGGGTAGCAGAAGCTTTCTTT. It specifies CSANKGVAEAFF.

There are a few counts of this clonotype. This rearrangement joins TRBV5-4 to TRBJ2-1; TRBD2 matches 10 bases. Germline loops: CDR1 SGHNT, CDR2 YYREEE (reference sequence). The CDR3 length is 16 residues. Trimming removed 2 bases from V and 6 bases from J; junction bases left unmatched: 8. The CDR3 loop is CASSLAAGGISNEQFF. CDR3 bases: TGTGCCAGCAGCTTAGCAGCGGGGGGGATTAGCAATGAGCAGTTCTTC.

The CDR3 nucleotides are TGCAGTGCTAGAGTCCCTAATCAGCCCCAGCATTTT. Its translation is CSARVPNQPQHF. The chain has TRBV20-1 and TRBJ1-5; D unresolved. The CDR3 sequence is 12 residues long. CDR1 DFQATT and CDR2 SNEGSKA come from the germline V gene (reference sequence). V was trimmed by 1 base and J by 4 bases, leaving 5 bases between them.

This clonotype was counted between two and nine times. CDR3 sequence reads: CASSYAGGTEAFF. The CDR3 DNA is TGTGCCAGCAGCTATGCAGGGGGCACTGAAGCTTTCTTT. V gene TRBV11-2 combines with J gene TRBJ1-1, with 7 bases matching TRBD1. J lost 4 bases, V lost 4 bases, and 3 bases had no gene match. The CDR3 totals 13 residues. CDR1 and CDR2 from the germline V gene are SGHAT and FQNNGV.

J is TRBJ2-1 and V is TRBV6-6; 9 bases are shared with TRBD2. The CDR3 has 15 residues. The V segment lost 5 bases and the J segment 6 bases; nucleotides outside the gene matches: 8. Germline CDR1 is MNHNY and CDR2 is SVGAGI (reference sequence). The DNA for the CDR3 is TGTGCCAGCAGTGGGACTAGCCCGATATCCAATGAGCAGTTCTTC. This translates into CASSGTSPISNEQFF.

As DNA, the CDR3 is TGTGCCAGCGGTACAATAGCCAAAAACATTCAGTACTTC. Protein sequence: CASGTIAKNIQYF. The chain recombines TRBV7-9 with TRBJ2-4; D gene uncertain. This CDR3 region has 13 residues. Trimming stripped 8 bases from V and 0 bases from J, with 8 bases between. The germline V gene has CDR1 SEHNR and CDR2 FQNEAQ (reference sequence).

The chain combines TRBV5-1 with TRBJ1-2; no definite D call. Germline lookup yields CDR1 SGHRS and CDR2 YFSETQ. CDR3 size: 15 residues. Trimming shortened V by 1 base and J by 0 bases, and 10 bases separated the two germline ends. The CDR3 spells CASSLTGSTNYGYTF. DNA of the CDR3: TGCGCCAGCAGCTTGACCGGGAGCACTAACTATGGCTACACCTTC.

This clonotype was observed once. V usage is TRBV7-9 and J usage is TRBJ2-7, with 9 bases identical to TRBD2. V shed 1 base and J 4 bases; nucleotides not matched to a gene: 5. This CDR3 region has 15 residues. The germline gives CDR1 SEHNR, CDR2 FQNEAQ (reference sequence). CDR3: CASSLVVAGVYEQYF. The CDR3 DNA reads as TGTGCCAGCAGCTTAGTCGTAGCGGGAGTATACGAGCAGTACTTC.

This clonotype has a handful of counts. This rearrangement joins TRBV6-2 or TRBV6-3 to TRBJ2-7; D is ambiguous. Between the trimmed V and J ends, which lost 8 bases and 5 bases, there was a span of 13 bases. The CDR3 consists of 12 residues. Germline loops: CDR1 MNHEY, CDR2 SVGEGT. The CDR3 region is CASLDGGHEQYF. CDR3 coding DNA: TGTGCCAGCCTTGACGGTGGCCACGAGCAGTACTTC.

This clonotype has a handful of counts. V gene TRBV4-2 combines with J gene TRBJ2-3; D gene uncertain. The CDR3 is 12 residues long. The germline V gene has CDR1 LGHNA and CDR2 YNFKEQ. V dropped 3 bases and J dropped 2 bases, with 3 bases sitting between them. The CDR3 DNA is TGTGCCAGCAGCCACCCCACAGATACGCAGTATTTT. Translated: CASSHPTDTQYF.

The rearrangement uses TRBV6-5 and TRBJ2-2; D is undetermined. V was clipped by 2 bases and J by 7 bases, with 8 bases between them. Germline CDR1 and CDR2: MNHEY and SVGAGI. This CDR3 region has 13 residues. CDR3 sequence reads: CASSYGAGGELFF. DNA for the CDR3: TGTGCCAGCAGTTACGGAGCCGGCGGGGAGCTGTTTTTT.

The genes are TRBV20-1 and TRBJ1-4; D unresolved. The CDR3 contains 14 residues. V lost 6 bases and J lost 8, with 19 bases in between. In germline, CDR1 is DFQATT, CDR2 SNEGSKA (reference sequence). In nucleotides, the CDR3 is TGCAGTGCCCGAGACCCCAGAGTACCGGAAAAACTGTTTTTT. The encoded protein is CSARDPRVPEKLFF.

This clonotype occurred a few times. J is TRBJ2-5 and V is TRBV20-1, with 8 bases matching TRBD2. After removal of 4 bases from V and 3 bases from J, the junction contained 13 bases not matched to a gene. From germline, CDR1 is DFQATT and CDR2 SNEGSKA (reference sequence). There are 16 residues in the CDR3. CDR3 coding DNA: TGCAGTGCTACTAGAGGGGTTAGCGGGGTAGAAGAGACCCAGTACTTC. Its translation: CSATRGVSGVEETQYF.

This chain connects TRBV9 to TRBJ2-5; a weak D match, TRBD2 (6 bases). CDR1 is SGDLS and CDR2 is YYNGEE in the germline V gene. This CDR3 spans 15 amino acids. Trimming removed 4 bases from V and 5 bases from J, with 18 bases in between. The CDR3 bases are TGTGCCAGCAGCAGCCTCCGGGGGTTGCAGGAGACCCAGTACTTC. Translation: CASSSLRGLQETQYF.